Listed here is a single TCR beta chain. This clone was observed a single time. This clone's antigen is unknown. No qualities accompany the bases; no much larger clone lies one base away. This sample was taken from a study of cytomegalovirus exposure and HLA in healthy donors (dated by TCRdb to about 2017). With regard to the full study: An earlier analysis of some 620 of the donors reported 250 to 350 Gb of sequence data and around 100 million unique TCR beta sequences obtained from around 190 million T cells. A later analysis re-examined previously published TCR beta repertoires from just over 650 donors and added high-resolution HLA genotyping to investigate patterns of TCR occurrence. Of the approximately 400 genotyped donors, 81% fell in the genetic ancestry cluster associated with self-reported Caucasian donors. An early release that covered 500 to 800 HLA-typed donors contained approximately 290 gigabases of sequencing data and 80 million or so unique TCR sequences. The aim of the study was to test whether cataloging public T cell receptors could identify signatures of past pathogen exposure. The later analysis used no new phenotypic data to find candidate immune exposures, relying instead on TCR beta sequences and their occurrence across donors. Four or five DR-DQ haplotypes were handled as single units for association and clustering because linkage in the cohort was strong. Among about 390 genotyped donors of the cohort, an average of about 240,000 unique TCR beta nucleotide sequences were sequenced per donor, around 20% of them non-productive. An earlier analysis of several hundred of the donors applied high-throughput TCR beta sequencing to assess whether each TCR beta V gene segment acted as functional or pseudogenic. Every repertoire in the discovery cohort had been generated on one and the same sequencing platform. High-throughput TCR immunosequencing, statistical association of individual TCRs with disease status, and machine learning were combined to predict cytomegalovirus infection status. A later genetic analysis used genome-wide SNP genotypes for about 55% of the 666 donors, treating that subset as a discovery cohort. Donor age, sex, ethnicity and CMV serostatus were compiled alongside the repertoire data. Along with the roughly 710-subject first cohort, a separate validation cohort of 120 different subjects was used. The number of typed donors differed by locus: about 629-630 for A, B, C, DRB1 and DQB1; 500 to 550 for DQA1; around 580 for DPA1; and 400 to 480 for DPB1. The study used immunosequencing to profile the T cell repertoires of more than 650 subjects and linked those repertoires to cytomegalovirus serostatus. Both class I and class II loci were covered by HLA typing, at four-digit resolution.

The germline V gene (reference sequence) gives CDR1 as SGHKS and CDR2 as YYEKEE. There are 13 amino acids in the CDR3, from cysteine to phenylalanine inclusive. Just the 39-base CDR3 DNA is kept, in frame starting at base 1. V is trimmed back by 2 bases and J by 8 bases, and the junction contains 5 bases that no gene match accounts for. The cohort consisted of 670 or so healthy bone marrow donors. At the time of sampling, all cohort members were nominally healthy, though unrecorded immune exposures were likely present. The donor tested CMV seronegative and was one of the 352 seronegative cohort members. A peripheral blood sample was provided by each donor, and peripheral blood mononuclear cells were used for TCR beta sequencing. Genomic DNA extraction from the blood cell samples was performed with the Qiagen DNeasy Blood Extraction Kit. Paper-wide results and their limitations: Linkage disequilibrium might explain the correlated functional status among segregating V segments, but an unknown experimental factor could not be ruled out. The earlier analysis of approximately 560 of the donors excluded 15 to 20 rarely observed V segments, including chromosome 9 orphons, because counts were too low. Presence/absence analyses assumed roughly uniform sequencing depth across donors, an assumption that may not hold. Compared with equally common non-associated chains, HLA-associated TCR beta chains in a later analysis were more clonally expanded and had lower generation probabilities. Most CMV-associated TCR beta chains appeared to be HLA-restricted in a later analysis, and the HLA associations seemed to be driven largely by CMV exposure. In an earlier analysis of 450 to 750 of the donors, most TCR beta V segments appeared in productive rearrangements about 87% or about 30% of the time, broadly matching IMGT annotations. V-gene and J-gene trimming of TCR beta chains was associated with a missense DCLRE1C variant in a later genetic analysis, and the association was replicated in an independent cohort. While some public TCRs were present in many individuals, most TCR sequences turned up only very rarely across donors. CMV serostatus was the only immune exposure information available for the cohort. When HLA alleles, especially DR and DQ, strongly co-occurred, attributing TCR associations to individual alleles was difficult. Compared with the approximately 670-donor mean, donors in an Asian-associated ancestry cluster had fewer N-insertions in productive TCRs, according to a later genetic analysis. It was suggested by the authors that the approach could potentially be generalized to other disease states and immunological phenotypes. A group of highly shared sequence variants was considered likely to be a technical artifact of the sequencing pipeline. Some IMGT-functional V segments, including TRBV6-2 and TRBV6-3, could not be distinguished by the 87-base-pair reads and were therefore excluded. Because HLA typing was missing for some donors at each locus, association tests included only the typed subset. In a later analysis, around 17,000 TCR beta sequences were associated with specific HLA alleles at a false discovery rate of 0.05. In a later analysis, TCR association rates were found to vary across HLA loci, with the most associated TCRs seen for DRB1 alleles and the fewest for HLA-C alleles. Only TCR beta chains were sequenced in this cohort, and the absence of alpha or paired-chain data limited detectable features. A further reported finding was that TCR beta sequences accurately predicted the HLA-A and HLA-B alleles for most subjects in the first cohort. Cytomegalovirus status was reported to be diagnosed by the classifier with high specificity and sensitivity in both the original and validation cohorts. In vitro tests confirmed that a few of the cytomegalovirus-associated TCR beta chains recognize cytomegalovirus antigens. In a later analysis, several top co-occurrence clusters were reported to appear linked to parvovirus B19, influenza, CMV and Epstein-Barr virus. In the study, around 150 TCR beta chains were listed as associated with cytomegalovirus.

To prepare the library, the immunoSEQ multiplex PCR assay was applied. A mixture of 60 forward primers for TCR Vbeta segments and 13 reverse primers for TCR Jbeta segments was used in the multiplex PCR. A multiplex PCR assay on genomic DNA amplified the CDR3 region of rearranged TCR beta genes. The Illumina HiSeq System was used to sequence the amplified TCR beta libraries as 87-base-pair reads. Processing in the source paper ran as follows. A later analysis tallied about 77 million unique TCR beta chains across the 650 to 750 repertoires, and 10 million to 11 million of those chains were shared by two or more donors. A nearest-neighbor algorithm error-corrected the raw reads and collapsed the reads into unique sequences, merging closely related sequences to remove PCR and sequencing errors. Alignment of CDR3 sequences to IMGT reference sequences was used to assign V, D and J gene segments. For a sequence to be retained, a match of at least six nucleotides to both a V gene segment and a J gene segment was required. A rearrangement counted as productive if the CDR3 had no stop codons and remained in frame with V and J, and every other rearrangement counted as non-productive. CDR3 was defined by IMGT convention, running from the second conserved V-encoded cysteine to the conserved J-encoded phenylalanine. The earlier analysis of 500 to 650 of the donors excluded any sequence lacking an unambiguous match to a single V gene segment. In an earlier analysis of 587 of the donors, V segments were called functional above 56.7% productive rearrangements and were called segregating when the between-donor standard deviation exceeded 5%. To diagnose cytomegalovirus status from the catalog of TCR beta chain sequences, a statistical classification framework was built. A later analysis assigned V and J genes by comparing TCR nucleotide sequences with IMGT/GENE-DB human TR gene sequences. The TCRdist pipeline was used in a later analysis to assign CDR3 sequences and most-parsimonious VDJ recombination scenarios. In a later analysis, each TCR beta chain was defined by its CDR3 amino acid sequence together with its V-gene family, and reads without a unique V-gene family were excluded. A later analysis removed several hundred highly shared, low-generation-probability nucleotide sequences to deal with suspected cross-contamination and a sequencing artifact. For each public chain, a later analysis derived a clonal expansion index from normalized ranks of inferred template counts within each repertoire. In a later analysis, generation probabilities were computed using a VDJ recombination model fitted to out-of-frame rearrangements, and the results were checked against IGoR. Hypergeometric tests were used in a later analysis to score TCR-TCR, TCR-HLA and TCR-CMV co-occurrence, with a repertoire-size bias correction applied to the TCR pairs. In a later analysis, false discovery rates were estimated by permuting HLA or CMV assignments 20 times. In a later analysis, co-occurring TCRs were grouped with DBSCAN, and TCRdist sequence similarity was added when clustering was performed within HLA-allele-positive subsets. Repertoires with fewer than 30,000 or more than 120,000 public chains, plus five repertoires with anomalous nucleotide sharing, were excluded from co-occurrence clustering. TCRdb holds this immuneACCESS table with in-frame rearrangements only. Some clones are missing; in checked studies, unresolved V genes explain under half, and the rest has no known cause. V and J calls and clone size come straight from that table; D and trimming were deduced from the DNA. The sample table shows roughly 110,000 clones, and roughly three quarters are seen once. Jointly, the top ten make up approximately 2.4% of the sample.

Source material: PBMCs. The V and J genes are TRBV5-5 and TRBJ1-1, and TRBD1 aligns with 8 junction nucleotides. This TCR came from a man between 18 and 29 years old in good health and CMV-seronegative. The CDR3 corresponds to CASSLMGTGEAFF. The DNA reads TGTGCCAGCAGCTTAATGGGGACAGGAGAAGCTTTCTTT.